One sample yielded the 25 T cell receptor beta chains listed below, sequenced in a study of T cell changes during pregnancy in multiple sclerosis. Data came from immunoSEQ multiplex PCR; TCRdb stores just in-frame clones and leaves some out. The table includes 98,000 or so clones, approximately 95% detected once. Sequencing used peripheral blood, obtained after pregnancy. The receptors were sampled from a female donor with multiple sclerosis, enrolled in a pregnancy study.

CDR3 bases: TGTGCCAGCGGACACCTATCCGACCGGGACAGGGATACAGATACGCAGTATTTT. Translation: CASGHLSDRDRDTDTQYF. The chain employs TRBV28 and TRBJ2-3; 9 nucleotides line up with TRBD1. CDR1 MDHEN and CDR2 SYDVKM come from the germline V gene. CDR3 length: 18 amino acids. V lost 8 bases to trimming and J lost 3 bases; unmatched junction nucleotides: 18.

The chain joins TRBV28 to TRBJ1-5; 9 bases align to TRBD1. Trimming took 5 bases from V and 4 from J; bases not matched to a gene: 12. CDR3 length equals 17 residues. Germline V gives CDR1 MDHEN, CDR2 SYDVKM. This CDR3 reads CASSTISPGQGNQPQHF. CDR3 in DNA: TGTGCCAGCAGTACTATATCCCCGGGACAGGGAAATCAGCCCCAGCATTTT. Drawing the rest from reference TRBV28 and TRBJ1-5, the complete variable domain is DVKVTQSSRYLVKRTGEKVFLECVQDMDHENMFWYRQDPGLGLRLIYFSYDVKMKEKGDIPEGYSVSREKKERFSLILESASTNQTSMYLCASSTISPGQGNQPQHFGDGTRLSIL.

The gene calls are TRBV6-1 and TRBJ1-2; 7 positions agree with TRBD1. CDR3 length equals 15 residues. V lost 0 bases, J lost 4 bases, and 5 bases stayed unmatched. Germline-derived CDR1 and CDR2 are MNHNS and SASEGT. CDR3 coding DNA: TGTGCCAGCAGTGAAGCCCCGGGACAGACCTATGGCTACACCTTC. This sequence encodes CASSEAPGQTYGYTF.

The rearrangement uses TRBV5-6 and TRBJ2-7, with TRBD2 matching 10 bases. After removal of 5 bases from V and 7 bases from J, the junction contained 12 bases not matched to a gene. The CDR3 is made up of 15 amino acids. Looked up from germline, CDR1 is SGHDT and CDR2 is YYEEEE. CDR3 nucleotide sequence: TGTGCCAGCAGGTGGTGGGGACTAGCGTCCCAAGAGCAGTACTTC. It encodes CASRWWGLASQEQYF.

This clone was picked up one time. The genes are TRBV30 and TRBJ2-1, with 7 bases identical to TRBD1. J gave up 5 bases and V 7 bases, and 14 bases lay outside the gene matches. The CDR3 has 15 residues. Germline CDR1 reads GTSNPN; CDR2 reads SVGIG (reference sequence). The CDR3 loop is CASGSGTALHNEQFF. DNA for the CDR3: TGTGCCTCTGGTTCCGGGACAGCCTTACACAATGAGCAGTTCTTC.

The chain couples TRBV7-9 to TRBJ1-4; 9 nucleotides match TRBD1. Trimming cost V 5 bases and J 11 bases; bases outside gene matches: 12. The CDR3 runs to 15 residues. Germline CDR1 is SEHNR and CDR2 is FQNEAQ (reference sequence). CDR3 in amino acids: CASSSQGQGLPKLFF. The CDR3 DNA reads TGTGCCAGCAGCAGCCAGGGACAGGGTTTGCCTAAACTGTTTTTT.

The chain uses TRBV7-9 and TRBJ2-1; maybe TRBD2 (6 bases). V was cut by 4 bases and J by 4 bases, with 14 bases left in between. Germline values: CDR1 SEHNR, CDR2 FQNEAQ (reference sequence). The CDR3 extends over 15 amino acids. CDR3 in DNA: TGTGCCAGCAGCTCCCCCTCGGCGGGGTACAATGAGCAGTTCTTC. The encoded protein is CASSSPSAGYNEQFF.

The gene calls are TRBV30 and TRBJ2-1, with a weak D call TRBD1 (5 bases). CDR1 and CDR2 (germline): GTSNPN, SVGIG (reference sequence). The CDR3 has 13 residues. The V gene lost 0 bases and the J gene lost 10 bases, with 13 bases spanning the gap. The CDR3 loop is CAWSVLSPGEQFF. In DNA, the CDR3 is TGTGCCTGGAGTGTACTCTCGCCAGGGGAGCAGTTCTTC.

This chain uses TRBV4-2 with TRBJ2-7; 7 nucleotides align to TRBD2. The CDR3 runs to 15 residues. The germline CDR1 and CDR2 sequences are LGHNA and YNFKEQ. The junction had 3 bases not matched to a gene; V was cut back by 0 bases and J by 1 base. The CDR3 DNA is TGTGCCAGCAGCCAAGATTGGGACTATTCCTACGAGCAGTACTTC. It yields the protein CASSQDWDYSYEQYF.

The rearrangement links TRBV2 to TRBJ2-2; weak D call: TRBD1 (6 bases). Trimming left V 8 bases short and J 4 bases short, with 8 bases between. Germline V gene data show CDR1 as SNHLY and CDR2 as FYNNEI. This CDR3 is 12 amino acids long. For the CDR3, the DNA is TGTGCCAGCCGACAGGCCACCGGGGAGCTGTTTTTT. It translates to CASRQATGELFF.

This clone was seen only once. The rearrangement joins TRBV4-1 to TRBJ1-6; TRBD1 is a possible D gene (5 bases). V shed 4 bases and J shed 0 bases, with 13 bases lying between them. In germline, CDR1 is MGHRA, CDR2 YSYEKL. The CDR3 loop spans 17 amino acids. The CDR3 nucleotides are TGCGCCAGCAGCCCGGCGGGGGGAATCTCCTATAATTCACCCCTCCACTTT. It encodes CASSPAGGISYNSPLHF.

The DNA for the CDR3 is TGTGCCAGCTCACCATTACAGCGGTGGTCCTACCCTCCCCCCATGAACAATCAGCCCCAGCATTTT. The encoded protein is CASSPLQRWSYPPPMNNQPQHF. The chain links TRBV18 to TRBJ1-5, with D unresolved. CDR3 size: 22 residues. Germline CDR1 and CDR2: KGHSH and LQKENI. Trimming took off 2 bases at V and 3 bases at J, with 32 bases between the two ends.

J is TRBJ2-3 and V is TRBV5-1, with TRBD2 matching 11 bases. Germline values: CDR1 SGHRS, CDR2 YFSETQ. J was trimmed by 3 bases and V by 1 base; bases with no gene match: 4. The CDR3 contains 16 residues. The CDR3 DNA reads TGCGCCAGCAGCTTGAGACTAGCGGGATTAACAGATACGCAGTATTTT. As protein: CASSLRLAGLTDTQYF.

This chain joins TRBV29-1 and TRBJ2-1; D call uncertain. Trimming removed 3 bases from V and 7 bases from J, with 10 bases in between. CDR1 and CDR2 (germline): SQVTM, ANQGSEA. This CDR3 has 12 residues. CDR3 protein: CSVDFYQNEQFF. DNA for the CDR3: TGCAGCGTTGATTTTTACCAGAATGAGCAGTTCTTC.

This clone was seen just once. CDR3 sequence (DNA): TGTGCCAGCAGCGCAGCCCCGATGGAGCACAATGAGCAGTTCTTC. Its translation is CASSAAPMEHNEQFF. The chain carries TRBV9 and TRBJ2-1; D is unclear. CDR1 is SGDLS, CDR2 YYNGEE, per germline. The CDR3 totals 15 residues. V was pared by 3 bases and J by 5 bases, with 15 bases between.

This chain uses TRBV9 with TRBJ2-3; tentative D call: TRBD2 (7 bases). This CDR3 contains 14 residues. Germline V gene lookup returns CDR1 SGDLS and CDR2 YYNGEE. The V and J ends lost 6 bases and 1 base respectively, with 12 bases between them. CDR3 coding DNA: TGTGCCAGCAACCAGGGGAGGGGCACAGATACGCAGTATTTT. Translating it yields CASNQGRGTDTQYF.

This chain links TRBV7-6 with TRBJ2-3, with D possibly matching TRBD2 (5 bases). V was shortened by 0 bases and J by 3 bases, with 10 bases between the two germline ends. CDR3 size: 15 residues. In germline, CDR1 is SGHVS, CDR2 FNYEAQ. Here the CDR3 DNA reads TGTGCCAGCAGCTTAGCGGGAAGGGAGACAGATACGCAGTATTTT. It is translated as CASSLAGRETDTQYF.

The rearrangement uses TRBV14 and TRBJ2-5, with TRBD1 identical over 8 bases. Germline V CDR1 and CDR2: SGHDN, FVKESK. V shed 3 bases, J shed 5 bases, and the junction held 8 bases outside the gene matches. The CDR3 runs to 15 residues. The CDR3 loop is CASSQRQGLRETQYF. The CDR3 DNA sequence: TGTGCCAGCAGCCAGAGACAGGGGCTTCGGGAGACCCAGTACTTC.

The J gene is TRBJ2-1, the V gene TRBV4-1; no firm D call. V gave up 2 bases and J gave up 7 bases, with 24 bases separating them. The CDR3 consists of 18 residues. Germline V gene lookup returns CDR1 MGHRA and CDR2 YSYEKL. CDR3 amino acids: CASSQIGFSPRGINEQFF. DNA for the CDR3: TGCGCCAGCAGCCAAATCGGCTTTAGCCCGAGAGGAATAAATGAGCAGTTCTTC.

The rearrangement uses TRBV9 and TRBJ1-1; D not resolved. From germline, CDR1 is SGDLS and CDR2 YYNGEE. With 0 bases removed from V and 1 base from J, the gap between germline ends came to 10 bases. This CDR3 has 15 residues. The CDR3 DNA reads TGTGCCAGCAGCGTAGCTACGACGGGGAACACTGAAGCTTTCTTT. This gives the protein CASSVATTGNTEAFF.

The V and J genes are TRBV5-1 and TRBJ2-7, with 7 bases that match TRBD1. Trimming at V came to 3 bases and at J to 5 bases, leaving 11 bases not matched to a gene. The CDR3 contains 15 residues. Germline assignment: CDR1 SGHRS and CDR2 YFSETQ. The CDR3 is CASSSRDSHRDEQYF. Written as DNA, the CDR3 is TGCGCCAGCAGCTCCCGGGACAGCCACCGGGACGAGCAGTACTTC.

The chain has TRBV5-4 and TRBJ2-5, with 10 nucleotides matching TRBD2. The CDR3 is 16 residues long. CDR1 is SGHNT, CDR2 YYREEE, per germline (reference sequence). Trimming cost V 4 bases and J 0 bases; bases outside gene matches: 6. CDR3 residues: CASSTGLAAYQETQYF. The CDR3 DNA reads TGTGCCAGCAGCACCGGACTAGCGGCGTACCAAGAGACCCAGTACTTC.

The V gene is TRBV5-1, the J gene TRBJ1-2; TRBD1 matches at 7 bases. Germline V CDR1 and CDR2: SGHRS, YFSETQ. V lost 0 bases, J lost 4 bases, and 3 bases stayed unmatched. The CDR3 covers 14 residues. The CDR3 DNA reads TGCGCCAGCAGCTTGGGACAGGGTACCTATGGCTACACCTTC. It encodes CASSLGQGTYGYTF.

The rearrangement joins TRBV29-1 to TRBJ1-2; 7 bases align to TRBD1. Germline-derived CDR1 and CDR2 are SQVTM and ANQGSEA. V lost 7 bases to trimming and J lost 3 bases; unmatched junction nucleotides: 11. The CDR3 is made up of 14 amino acids. The CDR3 loop is CSAQGETVDYGYTF. The CDR3 nucleotides read TGCAGCGCCCAGGGGGAAACGGTCGACTATGGCTACACCTTC.

This chain joins TRBV12-5 and TRBJ2-7, with TRBD2 identical over 11 bases. The V segment lost 0 bases and the J segment 3 bases; nucleotides outside the gene matches: 7. Per germline, CDR1 LGHNT and CDR2 FRNRAP. The CDR3 has 17 amino acids. The CDR3 DNA reads as TGTGCTAGTGGTTTGGTACCAAGGACTAGCGGGCTCTACGAGCAGTACTTC. Protein: CASGLVPRTSGLYEQYF.